This T cell receptor beta chain was documented in a study of breast tumors, draining lymph nodes, adjacent tissues. Study-level findings and limits: Luminal-like breast cancer showed significantly higher tumor–nontumor repertoire similarity than basal-like. Data fit most tumor T cells coming from lymph node, expanding in tumor.

The lymph nodes were axillary draining lymph nodes from breast cancer patients. The CDR3 contains 16 residues. In germline, CDR1 is MNHEY, CDR2 SVGAGI. As concerns this clonotype: Its antigen is currently unknown. An end of the junction does not agree with germline; a read error may underlie this.

One entry per CDR3 protein, called by TCRdb with MiXCR from the multiplex PCR reads. The table has approximately 200,000 distinct CDR3 sequences, 30% to 40% seen once. The sequenced sample consisted of axillary lymph node tissue. The TCR originated in a female donor with breast cancer. Some clones in this sample may be carry-over from other donors' samples. This chain links TRBV6-5 with TRBJ1-2, with 8 bases that match TRBD1. The CDR3 here is CASSHSRTGGSYGYTF. Here the CDR3 DNA reads TGTGCCAGCAGTCACTCGCGCACAGGGGGGAGTTATGGCTACACCTTC.